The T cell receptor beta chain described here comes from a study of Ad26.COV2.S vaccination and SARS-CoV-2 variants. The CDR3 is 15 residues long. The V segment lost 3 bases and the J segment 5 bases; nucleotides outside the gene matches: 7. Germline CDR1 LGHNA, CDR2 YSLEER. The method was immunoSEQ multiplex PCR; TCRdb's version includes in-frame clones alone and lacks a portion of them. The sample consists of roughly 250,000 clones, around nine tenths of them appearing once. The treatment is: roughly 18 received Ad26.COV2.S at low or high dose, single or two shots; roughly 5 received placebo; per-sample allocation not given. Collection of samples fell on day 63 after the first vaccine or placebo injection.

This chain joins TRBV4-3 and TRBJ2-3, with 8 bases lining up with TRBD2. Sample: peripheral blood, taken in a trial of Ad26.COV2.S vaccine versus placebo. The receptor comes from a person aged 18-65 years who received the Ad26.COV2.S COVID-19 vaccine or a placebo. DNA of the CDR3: TGCGCCAGCAGCCAGGTCCCCGGGGGGGGAGATACGCAGTATTTT. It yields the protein CASSQVPGGGDTQYF.